There are a few counts of the clone carrying this TCR beta chain. These data belong to a study of CD8 T cells in ankylosing spondylitis. TCRdb ran MiXCR on the 5' RACE reads and lists one entry per CDR3 protein. The sample consists of some 140,000 distinct CDR3 sequences, approximately 8.4% of them appearing once. The sequence was collected from a male donor with ankylosing spondylitis. Sample: synovial fluid, either unsorted or a sorted T cell fraction (not recorded which).

CDR3 amino acids: CASSFYAGSRTDTQYF. DNA for the CDR3: TGTGCCAGCAGTTTCTACGCGGGTTCAAGGACAGATACGCAGTATTTT. The chain carries TRBV28 and TRBJ2-3; D may be TRBD2 (5 bases). The V end lost 3 bases, the J end lost 3 bases, and 16 bases lay between the germline ends. This CDR3 has 16 residues. CDR1 and CDR2 (germline): MDHEN, SYDVKM.